Listed below are T cell receptor beta chains from one sample, sequenced in a study of T cell repertoires and HLA-DP antigens. These receptors lack a known antigen. Measured with immunoSEQ multiplex PCR; TCRdb has only the in-frame clones, and not every one. The data contain about 89,000 clones, around nine tenths of them seen just once; the ten biggest clones take up around 1.7%. The sample comprised CD4+ T cells from PBMCs. Receptors were obtained from a man between 50 and 59 years old in good health and CMV-seronegative. The CDR3 runs from the conserved cysteine through the conserved F or W. The D gene is left open where the match is weak. A row's size may be missing; if present it is once, few, many or a size class.

size: -; V: TRBV11-1; D: TRBD2; J: TRBJ2-5; CDR3: CASSQWTSGETQYF; DNA: TGTGCCAGCAGCCAATGGACTAGCGGAGAGACCCAGTACTTC
size: once; V: TRBV4-3; D: TRBD1; J: TRBJ2-2; CDR3: CASSQEWTTGVGTGELFF; DNA: TGCGCCAGCAGCCAAGAATGGACAACAGGGGTGGGCACCGGGGAGCTGTTTTTT
size: -; V: TRBV27; D: -; J: TRBJ1-3; CDR3: CASSSLRSSGNTIYF; DNA: TGTGCCAGCAGTTCGTTGAGATCCTCTGGAAACACCATATATTTT
size: -; V: TRBV21-1; D: -; J: TRBJ2-7; CDR3: CASGAGTSGRGSSYEQYF; DNA: TGTGCCAGCGGAGCCGGGACTAGCGGGAGGGGGAGCTCCTACGAGCAGTACTTC
size: -; V: TRBV4-3; D: TRBD1; J: TRBJ2-5; CDR3: CASSQEKGARGETQYF; DNA: TGCGCCAGCAGCCAAGAAAAGGGGGCGCGAGGAGAGACCCAGTACTTC
size: few; V: TRBV18; D: -; J: TRBJ2-6; CDR3: CASSLTDTPSGANVLTF; DNA: TGTGCCAGCTCATTGACGGATACTCCCTCTGGGGCCAACGTCCTGACTTTC
size: -; V: TRBV19; D: -; J: TRBJ2-2; CDR3: CASYFSGLNSGELFF; DNA: TGTGCCAGTTATTTCTCAGGGCTGAACTCCGGGGAGCTGTTTTTT
size: -; V: TRBV11-2; D: TRBD1; J: TRBJ1-1; CDR3: CASSLRTGGITEAFF; DNA: TGTGCCAGCAGCTTGAGGACAGGGGGCATCACTGAAGCTTTCTTT
size: -; V: TRBV29-1; D: TRBD1; J: TRBJ2-7; CDR3: CSVEVARTGVYEQYF; DNA: TGCAGCGTTGAAGTTGCGAGGACAGGGGTCTACGAGCAGTACTTC
size: -; V: TRBV7-9; D: TRBD1; J: TRBJ2-7; CDR3: CASSSPLRTGSYEQYF; DNA: TGTGCCAGCAGCTCCCCCCTCCGGACAGGGTCCTACGAGCAGTACTTC
size: -; V: TRBV5-1; D: -; J: TRBJ1-2; CDR3: CASSLATVTGLPQDSYTF; DNA: TGCGCCAGCAGCTTAGCGACGGTCACGGGACTGCCTCAAGACAGCTACACCTTC
size: -; V: TRBV27; D: TRBD1; J: TRBJ2-5; CDR3: CASSLSSGQGAVTQYF; DNA: TGTGCCAGCAGTTTATCGTCCGGACAGGGGGCCGTGACCCAGTACTTC
size: -; V: TRBV30; D: TRBD2; J: TRBJ2-7; CDR3: CAWNPGLAGEQYF; DNA: TGTGCCTGGAACCCGGGACTAGCCGGCGAGCAGTACTTC
size: -; V: TRBV6-6; D: TRBD1; J: TRBJ1-1; CDR3: CASSYGTGGTEAFF; DNA: TGTGCCAGCAGTTACGGAACAGGGGGCACTGAAGCTTTCTTT
size: -; V: TRBV2; D: -; J: TRBJ1-4; CDR3: CASGDGATNEKLFF; DNA: TGTGCCAGCGGGGACGGAGCAACTAATGAAAAACTGTTTTTT
size: -; V: TRBV5-1; D: -; J: TRBJ2-4; CDR3: CASSAPGTSYAKNIQYF; DNA: TGCGCCAGCAGCGCACCGGGTACTAGCTATGCCAAAAACATTCAGTACTTC
size: -; V: TRBV6-5; D: -; J: TRBJ2-5; CDR3: CASSYSTSLLETQYF; DNA: TGTGCCAGCAGTTACTCGACGAGCTTACTAGAGACCCAGTACTTC
size: -; V: TRBV27; D: TRBD1; J: TRBJ2-7; CDR3: CASSEGTGKTYEQYF; DNA: TGTGCCAGCAGTGAAGGGACAGGGAAAACCTACGAGCAGTACTTC
size: -; V: TRBV19; D: -; J: TRBJ1-5; CDR3: CASRFREINQPQHF; DNA: TGTGCCAGTAGATTCCGGGAGATAAATCAGCCCCAGCATTTT
size: -; V: TRBV27; D: -; J: TRBJ2-7; CDR3: CASSLSRVGSPYEQYF; DNA: TGTGCCAGCAGTTTATCCCGGGTAGGGTCCCCCTACGAGCAGTACTTC
size: -; V: TRBV7-2; D: TRBD2; J: TRBJ2-7; CDR3: CASSLGGPGLAIYEQYF; DNA: TGTGCCAGCAGCTTAGGTGGCCCGGGACTAGCCATCTACGAGCAGTACTTC
size: -; V: TRBV27; D: TRBD2; J: TRBJ2-1; CDR3: CASSSQAGGPFSEQFF; DNA: TGTGCCAGCAGTTCACAAGCGGGAGGGCCTTTCAGTGAGCAGTTCTTC
size: -; V: TRBV6-6; D: -; J: TRBJ1-3; CDR3: CASSQLSLGNTIYF; DNA: TGTGCCAGCAGTCAACTATCCCTCGGAAACACCATATATTTT
size: -; V: TRBV19; D: -; J: TRBJ2-7; CDR3: CASSIKARSHVYEQYF; DNA: TGTGCCAGTAGTATCAAAGCTAGGAGCCATGTTTACGAGCAGTACTTC
size: -; V: TRBV7-8; D: -; J: TRBJ2-1; CDR3: CASTPTGLGAGEQFF; DNA: TGTGCCAGCACCCCCACCGGGTTGGGGGCTGGAGAGCAGTTCTTC
size: -; V: TRBV15; D: -; J: TRBJ2-2; CDR3: CATSLENTNTGELFF; DNA: TGTGCCACCAGTCTGGAAAACACGAACACCGGGGAGCTGTTTTTT
size: -; V: TRBV5-1; D: -; J: TRBJ2-6; CDR3: CASSSSPLGSGANVLTF; DNA: TGCGCCAGCAGCTCCTCACCCTTGGGCTCTGGGGCCAACGTCCTGACTTTC
size: -; V: TRBV9; D: -; J: TRBJ2-7; CDR3: CASSGMGLPYEQYF; DNA: TGTGCCAGCTCTGGAATGGGGCTGCCCTACGAGCAGTACTTC
size: -; V: TRBV6-6; D: -; J: TRBJ1-5; CDR3: CASSSGASNQPQHF; DNA: TGTGCCAGCAGTTCTGGGGCTAGCAATCAGCCCCAGCATTTT
size: -; V: TRBV7-2; D: TRBD1; J: TRBJ2-1; CDR3: CASSPDRGIYNEQFF; DNA: TGTGCCAGCAGCCCCGACAGGGGGATTTACAATGAGCAGTTCTTC
size: once; V: TRBV30; D: TRBD1; J: TRBJ1-5; CDR3: CAWSRQGAGNQPQHF; DNA: TGTGCCTGGAGCCGACAGGGGGCTGGCAATCAGCCCCAGCATTTT
size: -; V: TRBV18; D: TRBD1; J: TRBJ1-1; CDR3: CASSPPPTGSTEAFF; DNA: TGTGCCAGCTCACCACCCCCGACAGGGTCTACTGAAGCTTTCTTT
size: -; V: TRBV11-2; D: TRBD1; J: TRBJ2-2; CDR3: CASSLRTGGSGELFF; DNA: TGTGCCAGCAGCTTGCGGACAGGGGGATCCGGGGAGCTGTTTTTT
size: -; V: TRBV14; D: TRBD1; J: TRBJ2-7; CDR3: CASSRGQVYEQYF; DNA: TGTGCCAGCAGCCGTGGACAGGTCTACGAGCAGTACTTC
size: -; V: TRBV4-2; D: TRBD2; J: TRBJ2-1; CDR3: CASSLTVGTSGGNEQFF; DNA: TGTGCCAGCAGCCTCACGGTCGGGACTAGCGGGGGCAATGAGCAGTTCTTC
size: -; V: TRBV15; D: -; J: TRBJ2-7; CDR3: CATSRERATYEQYF; DNA: TGTGCCACCAGCAGAGAGCGGGCGACCTACGAGCAGTACTTC
size: -; V: TRBV11-2; D: -; J: TRBJ1-3; CDR3: CASSIDYGSGNTIYF; DNA: TGTGCCAGCAGCATAGATTACGGCTCTGGAAACACCATATATTTT
size: -; V: TRBV19; D: -; J: TRBJ1-1; CDR3: CASSIVGYTEAFF; DNA: TGTGCCAGTAGTATAGTTGGTTATACTGAAGCTTTCTTT
size: -; V: TRBV18; D: -; J: TRBJ2-5; CDR3: CASSPLGTNQETQYF; DNA: TGTGCCAGCTCACCACTCGGGACCAACCAAGAGACCCAGTACTTC
size: -; V: TRBV19; D: -; J: TRBJ2-2; CDR3: CASSLDAGELFF; DNA: TGTGCCAGTAGTTTGGACGCAGGGGAGCTGTTTTTT
size: -; V: TRBV5-1; D: TRBD2; J: TRBJ2-1; CDR3: CASRTSGGTHNEQFF; DNA: TGCGCCAGCAGGACTAGCGGGGGGACCCACAATGAGCAGTTCTTC
size: -; V: TRBV28; D: TRBD1; J: TRBJ1-1; CDR3: CASSFPGRGRGTEAFF; DNA: TGTGCCAGCAGTTTTCCGGGAAGGGGCAGGGGGACTGAAGCTTTCTTT
size: few; V: TRBV30; D: TRBD1; J: TRBJ1-2; CDR3: CASQLTGQGNYGYTF; DNA: TGTGCCTCCCAACTCACCGGACAGGGGAACTATGGCTACACCTTC
size: -; V: TRBV10-1; D: -; J: TRBJ1-1; CDR3: CASGRPGTEAFF; DNA: TGCGCCAGCGGGCGGCCGGGCACTGAAGCTTTCTTT
size: -; V: TRBV11-1; D: TRBD2; J: TRBJ2-3; CDR3: CASSKRGAGDTQYF; DNA: TGTGCCAGCAGCAAGCGGGGGGCCGGAGATACGCAGTATTTT
size: -; V: TRBV5-1; D: TRBD1; J: TRBJ2-1; CDR3: CASSLARTGGNEQFF; DNA: TGCGCCAGCAGCTTGGCACGGACAGGGGGCAATGAGCAGTTCTTC